These 22 T cell receptor beta chains were sequenced from one sample in a study of PD-1 blockade in classical Hodgkin lymphoma. Profiling relied on immunoSEQ multiplex PCR, and the TCRdb table lists in-frame clones only, not all of them. The sample lists about 26,000 clones, about 67% occurring once. Relapses following autologous stem cell transplantation were seen in all patients, with brentuximab vedotin exposure varying. Sequencing used peripheral blood mononuclear cells (PBMCs), obtained before the second cycle of nivolumab. The receptors stem from a human donor with classical Hodgkin lymphoma.

This clone has only a few counts. The J gene is TRBJ1-1, the V gene TRBV2; possible D gene TRBD1, 6 bases. Germline lookup yields CDR1 SNHLY and CDR2 FYNNEI. Trimming removed 1 base at V and 6 bases at J, with 15 bases between. The CDR3 loop spans 15 amino acids. This chain's CDR3 is CASSEGGTGKAEAFF. For the CDR3, the DNA is TGTGCCAGCAGTGAAGGGGGAACAGGGAAGGCTGAAGCTTTCTTT.

The rearrangement joins TRBV28 to TRBJ2-1; weak D call: TRBD1 (6 bases). In germline, CDR1 is MDHEN, CDR2 SYDVKM. The CDR3 has 16 amino acids. The V and J ends lost 4 bases and 8 bases respectively, with 21 bases between them. CDR3 amino acids: CASSSQGSRVFYEQFF. CDR3 bases: TGTGCCAGCAGTTCGCAGGGGTCGAGAGTTTTCTATGAGCAGTTCTTC.

This clone was seen just once. The gene calls are TRBV5-1 and TRBJ2-7; 9 nucleotides match TRBD1. This CDR3 contains 13 residues. V lost 9 bases and J lost 1; bases outside the gene matches: 5. Germline lookup yields CDR1 SGHRS and CDR2 YFSETQ. The CDR3 is CATSGQGSYEQYF. CDR3 DNA: TGCGCCACCTCGGGACAGGGTTCCTACGAGCAGTACTTC.

The chain has TRBV30 and TRBJ1-5, with D tentatively TRBD1 (6 bases). This CDR3 is built from 17 residues. V was trimmed by 2 bases and J by 1 base, leaving 18 bases between them. Germline V gives CDR1 GTSNPN, CDR2 SVGIG (reference sequence). This CDR3 is CAWSRESRGGSNQPQHF. CDR3 in DNA: TGTGCCTGGAGTCGGGAGAGTAGGGGGGGGAGCAATCAGCCCCAGCATTTT.

The chain links TRBV6-6 to TRBJ2-7; D gene unclear. The V end lost 5 bases, the J end lost 4 bases, and 9 bases lay between the germline ends. Germline V CDR1 and CDR2: MNHNY, SVGAGI (reference sequence). CDR3 length: 12 residues. The CDR3 coding sequence is TGTGCCAGCAGTCCCTCCACTTACGAGCAGTACTTC. Protein product: CASSPSTYEQYF.

This clone appeared a single time. V is TRBV5-1 and J is TRBJ1-1; D not resolved. With 0 bases removed from V and 2 bases from J, the gap between germline ends came to 5 bases. This CDR3 spans 13 amino acids. Germline loops: CDR1 SGHRS, CDR2 YFSETQ. CDR3 amino acids: CASSLVTNTEAFF. CDR3 DNA sequence: TGCGCCAGCAGCTTGGTTACCAACACTGAAGCTTTCTTT.

This clone has only a few counts. V is TRBV18 and J is TRBJ2-7, with D uncertain. Trimming removed 0 bases from V and 9 bases from J, with 27 bases in between. Germline loops: CDR1 KGHSH, CDR2 LQKENI. This CDR3 region has 18 residues. CDR3 region: CASSPPGGRTMSLRGQYF. The CDR3 DNA reads TGTGCCAGCTCACCACCGGGCGGCAGAACTATGTCCCTACGAGGGCAGTACTTC.

The chain joins TRBV19 to TRBJ1-5; D remains unclear. CDR1 and CDR2 (germline): LNHDA, SQIVND (reference sequence). Trimming left V 0 bases short and J 4 bases short, with 1 base between. The CDR3 has 12 residues. The CDR3 spells CASSIENQPQHF. Here the CDR3 DNA reads TGTGCCAGTAGTATAGAAAATCAGCCCCAGCATTTT.

The CDR3 DNA sequence: TGTGCCAGCTCACCACCGGAGAACACTGAAGCTTTCTTT. Its translation is CASSPPENTEAFF. The chain joins TRBV18 to TRBJ1-1; D call uncertain. Trimming stripped 0 bases from V and 1 base from J, with 3 bases between. The length of the CDR3 is 13 residues. Germline assignment: CDR1 KGHSH and CDR2 LQKENI.

This clone was recorded only once. V usage is TRBV10-3 and J usage is TRBJ2-7; 12 nucleotides line up with TRBD1. This CDR3 spans 13 amino acids. V gave up 8 bases and J gave up 6 bases; unmatched junction bases: 5. CDR1 is ENHRY and CDR2 is SYGVKD in the germline V gene. CDR3 nucleotide sequence: TGTGCCATCCGCGGGACAGGGGGCCTCGAGCAGTACTTC. This sequence encodes CAIRGTGGLEQYF.

V gene TRBV30 combines with J gene TRBJ1-2; no reliable D call. Germline loops: CDR1 GTSNPN, CDR2 SVGIG (reference sequence). Between the trimmed V and J ends, which lost 2 bases and 3 bases, there was a span of 10 bases. This CDR3 has 13 amino acids. In DNA, the CDR3 is TGTGCCTGGAGTCTCCTTCCCGACTATGGCTACACCTTC. Translation: CAWSLLPDYGYTF.

The chain carries TRBV28 and TRBJ2-6; 8 nucleotides align to TRBD1. The CDR3 is 15 residues long. Germline V gene data show CDR1 as MDHEN and CDR2 as SYDVKM. The V segment lost 7 bases and the J segment 2 bases; nucleotides outside the gene matches: 4. As DNA, the CDR3 is TGTGCCAGCACCCCGGACAGGGCTGGGGCCAACGTCCTGACTTTC. Residues: CASTPDRAGANVLTF.

The chain carries TRBV19 and TRBJ2-1, with D perhaps matching TRBD1 or TRBD2 (5 bases each). The CDR3 consists of 15 residues. Germline V lookup: CDR1 LNHDA, CDR2 SQIVND (reference sequence). Trimming took 7 bases from V and 8 from J, leaving 21 bases between them. The CDR3: CASTPNRDDRHEQFF. The CDR3 DNA reads as TGTGCCAGTACCCCCAACCGGGACGACCGGCATGAGCAGTTCTTC.

This chain links TRBV7-2 with TRBJ2-5; D may correspond to TRBD1 or TRBD2 (5 bases each). Germline CDR1 is SGHTA and CDR2 is FQGNSA. The length of the CDR3 is 14 residues. V was clipped by 3 bases and J by 7 bases, with 15 bases between them. CDR3 DNA sequence: TGTGCCAGCAGCTTCACGAGCGGCCAGGGGACCCAGTACTTC. This translates into CASSFTSGQGTQYF. The whole variable domain, remainder taken from reference TRBV7-2 and TRBJ2-5, is GAGVSQSPSNKVTEKGKDVELRCDPISGHTALYWYRQSLGQGLEFLIYFQGNSAPDKSGLPSDRFSAERTGGSVSTLTIQRTQQEDSAVYLCASSFTSGQGTQYFGPGTRLLVL.

This clone has just a few counts. The chain employs TRBV19 and TRBJ1-1; 7 nucleotides match TRBD1. The CDR3 has 12 amino acids. Germline assignment: CDR1 LNHDA and CDR2 SQIVND (reference sequence). The CDR3 spells CALYRGNTEAFF. The CDR3 DNA follows: TGTGCTCTCTACAGGGGCAACACTGAAGCTTTCTTT. The whole variable domain, filled in from reference TRBV19 and TRBJ1-1, reads DGGITQSPKYLFRKEGQNVTLSCEQNLNHDAMYWYRQDPGQGLRLIYYSQIVNDFQKGDIAEGYSVSREKKESFPLTVTSAQKNPTAFYLCALYRGNTEAFFGQGTRLTVV.

The rearrangement uses TRBV7-2 and TRBJ2-1, with D possibly being TRBD2 (5 bases). Looked up from germline, CDR1 is SGHTA and CDR2 is FQGNSA. Deletions cut 0 bases from V and 10 bases from J, with 10 bases between. The CDR3 is 13 amino acids. The CDR3, as DNA: TGTGCCAGCAGCTTAGCGTTACTAGTAGAGCAGTTCTTC. Translation gives CASSLALLVEQFF. Combining the CDR3 with reference TRBV7-2 and TRBJ2-1 gives the whole variable domain GAGVSQSPSNKVTEKGKDVELRCDPISGHTALYWYRQSLGQGLEFLIYFQGNSAPDKSGLPSDRFSAERTGGSVSTLTIQRTQQEDSAVYLCASSLALLVEQFFGPGTRLTVL.

This clone was picked up a small number of times. The chain is built from TRBV7-6 and TRBJ2-2; 10 bases align to TRBD2. Germline V gives CDR1 SGHVS, CDR2 FNYEAQ. CDR3 size: 15 residues. The V gene end was trimmed by 5 bases and the J gene end by 5 bases; junction bases not matched to a gene: 5. This chain's CDR3 is CASSRTSGETGELFF. CDR3 nucleotides: TGTGCCAGCAGCCGGACTAGCGGCGAAACCGGGGAGCTGTTTTTT.

The chain employs TRBV6-5 and TRBJ1-1; D not certain. Trimming cost V 6 bases and J 1 base, with 12 bases left between them. Looked up from germline, CDR1 is MNHEY and CDR2 is SVGAGI. The CDR3 has 14 residues. For the CDR3, the DNA is TGTGCCAGCAGCGGGTGGACCCAGAACACTGAAGCTTTCTTT. Protein sequence: CASSGWTQNTEAFF.

This chain joins TRBV6-5 and TRBJ2-5; 7 bases match TRBD1. V shed 0 bases and J 0 bases; nucleotides not matched to a gene: 4. Germline V lookup: CDR1 MNHEY, CDR2 SVGAGI. The CDR3 extends over 16 amino acids. CDR3: CASSYSDRVYQETQYF. The CDR3 coding sequence is TGTGCCAGCAGTTACTCCGACAGGGTGTACCAAGAGACCCAGTACTTC.

This clone was observed a single time. The chain links TRBV6-5 to TRBJ1-2; D gene unclear. The germline V gene has CDR1 MNHEY and CDR2 SVGAGI. The CDR3 has 16 residues. Trimming took 6 bases from V and 2 from J, leaving 19 bases between them. The CDR3 DNA reads as TGTGCCAGCAGCTACCGACCGCAACTTAGAAACTATGGCTACACCTTC. It encodes CASSYRPQLRNYGYTF.

A few counts support this clone. The V call is TRBV5-6, the J call TRBJ1-3; 9 positions match TRBD1. The CDR3 sequence is 16 residues long. Germline values: CDR1 SGHDT, CDR2 YYEEEE. Trimming took 4 bases from V and 3 from J; bases not matched to a gene: 8. CDR3 loop: CASSQGQGIIGNTIYF. CDR3 DNA sequence: TGTGCCAGCAGCCAAGGACAGGGGATCATTGGAAACACCATATATTTT.

This clone was detected once. The chain is built from TRBV28 and TRBJ1-2, with D unresolved. Trimming shortened V by 6 bases and J by 2 bases, and 16 bases separated the two germline ends. The CDR3 is 15 amino acids. The V gene's germline CDR1 is MDHEN and CDR2 SYDVKM. The CDR3 reads CASRNGQTSNYGYTF. The DNA of the CDR3 is TGTGCCAGCAGAAATGGTCAGACCTCGAACTATGGCTACACCTTC.